This T cell receptor (beta chain) was profiled in a study of OX40 agonist ivuxolimab in advanced cancers. Across the study: As their treatment, patients were administered ivuxolimab, an agonistic anti-OX40 (CD134) antibody.

Germline CDR1 reads MDHEN; CDR2 reads SYDVKM. This CDR3 is 16 amino acids long. The table came from immunoSEQ multiplex PCR; TCRdb's copy has only in-frame clones and leaves some out. The data contain about 60,000 clones, under 85% of them singletons. Study-wide points: CD8+ T cells were the subset that, on average, had more expanded clones than CD4+.

Points on this clone: Its cognate antigen is unknown. This may be a read error: a much more frequent sequence differs by one nucleotide. This sample also contains other DNA sequences that code for the same CDR3.

This TCR derives from an adult with an advanced solid tumor such as melanoma, head and neck, liver or kidney cancer. Specimen: CD4+ or CD8+ T cells sorted from blood, collected in a trial of the OX40 agonist ivuxolimab. V and J are TRBV28 and TRBJ1-2; weak D call: TRBD1 (5 bases). The CDR3 coding sequence is TGTGCCAGCAGCCAAGGGGCTGTCGGCACTAACTATGGCTATACCTTC. Protein: CASSQGAVGTNYGYTF.